The rows below give T cell receptor beta chains drawn from one sample of a study of siplizumab effects on memory and regulatory T cells. Clones were read by immunoSEQ multiplex PCR, and TCRdb kept only the in-frame ones, dropping some. The profile shows around 110,000 clones, roughly 94% of them singletons. Sequenced: non-Treg CD4+ T cells sorted from blood. All receptors come from a human donor in good health. The CDR3 runs from the conserved cysteine through the conserved F or W. Each record gives: V gene, J gene, D gene, clone size, CDR3 DNA, CDR3 protein. The D gene is left open where the match is weak. For some rows the clone size is stated as once, few or many, or as a class when expanded; others skip it.

TRBV5-1	TRBJ2-5	TRBD2	.	TGCGCCAGCAGCCGACCGGCGGGAGGGACTGTGGAGACCCAGTACTTC	CASSRPAGGTVETQYF
TRBV9	TRBJ1-6	.	once	TGTGCCAGCAGCGTAGTGGGGGGTAATTCACCCCTCCACTTT	CASSVVGGNSPLHF
TRBV5-1	TRBJ2-7	.	.	TGCGCCAGCAGCTTGAGGCAGAGGGGGGTCTACGAGCAGTACTTC	CASSLRQRGVYEQYF
TRBV6-6	TRBJ2-2	TRBD2	.	TGTGCCAGCAGTTACGGCGGGGGGGACACCGGGGAGCTGTTTTTT	CASSYGGGDTGELFF
TRBV29-1	TRBJ1-1	.	.	TGCAGCGTTGAACTGGGAATGAACACTGAAGCTTTCTTT	CSVELGMNTEAFF
TRBV9	TRBJ1-5	.	once	TGTGCCAGCAGCGTAGGGAGGACCGATCAGCCCCAGCATTTT	CASSVGRTDQPQHF
TRBV11-2	TRBJ1-6	TRBD1	.	TGTGCCAGCAGCCCCCGGGACAGGAATTCACCCCTCCACTTT	CASSPRDRNSPLHF
TRBV5-1	TRBJ2-1	.	.	TGCGCCAGCAGCCGTGAGGGATCTAGAAACAATGAGCAGTTCTTC	CASSREGSRNNEQFF
TRBV5-1	TRBJ2-7	.	once	TGCGCCAGCAGCTTGGAAGAGGGGCCCTACGAGCAGTACTTC	CASSLEEGPYEQYF
TRBV29-1	TRBJ1-4	.	once	TGCAGCGTTTCATCGCCTTCTAATGAAAAACTGTTTTTT	CSVSSPSNEKLFF
TRBV10-3	TRBJ2-3	.	.	TGTGCCATCAGTCTGGCAGATACGCAGTATTTT	CAISLADTQYF
TRBV7-2	TRBJ2-5	.	once	TGTGCCAGCACCAAACCCAGTGCGGAGACCCAGTACTTC	CASTKPSAETQYF
TRBV5-1	TRBJ2-3	.	.	TGCGCCAGCAGGATGCGGTCGGGGCCCGGCACAGATACGCAGTATTTT	CASRMRSGPGTDTQYF
TRBV18	TRBJ1-1	.	.	TGTGCCAGCTCACCATTAGGACCCATTGAAGCTTTCTTT	CASSPLGPIEAFF
TRBV18	TRBJ1-2	TRBD1	.	TGTGCCAGCTCATCCTGGACAGGGAAAAGCCCCTATGGCTACACCTTC	CASSSWTGKSPYGYTF
TRBV4-1	TRBJ1-1	.	.	TGCGCCAGCAGCCGCAATACAGCCAACACTGAAGCTTTCTTT	CASSRNTANTEAFF
TRBV7-2	TRBJ2-1	.	once	TGTGCCAGCAGCACGTCTAGCCAGGCTGAGCAGTTCTTC	CASSTSSQAEQFF
TRBV9	TRBJ2-3	.	.	TGTGCCAGCAAATCAACTAGCCATAGCACAGATACGCAGTATTTT	CASKSTSHSTDTQYF
TRBV29-1	TRBJ1-2	.	.	TGCAGCGTTGTATCTGTTTTTAACTATGGCTACACCTTC	CSVVSVFNYGYTF
TRBV7-9	TRBJ2-1	TRBD1	.	TGTGCCAGCAGCCTCTCGGACAGGCCGTCCAATGAGCAGTTCTTC	CASSLSDRPSNEQFF
TRBV11-2	TRBJ2-1	TRBD2	.	TGTGCCAGCAGCTTAGTTCGGGGAGCGGGGACGGGTAATGAGCAGTTCTTC	CASSLVRGAGTGNEQFF
TRBV4-1	TRBJ2-4	.	.	TGCGCCAGCAGCCAGGCGGGACAGTTAACCAAAAACATTCAGTACTTC	CASSQAGQLTKNIQYF
TRBV11-2	TRBJ2-3	.	.	TGTGCCAGCAGCTTAGATGCGGGGAATACGCAGTATTTT	CASSLDAGNTQYF
TRBV6-5	TRBJ2-7	TRBD1	.	TGTGCCAGCAGTCCCGGGACAGGGGGAGAGCAGTACTTC	CASSPGTGGEQYF
TRBV10-3	TRBJ1-5	.	.	TGTGCCATCAGTGAAAGCGCCAGAAACAATCAGCCCCAGCATTTT	CAISESARNNQPQHF
TRBV2	TRBJ2-1	TRBD2	.	TGTGCCAGCGGCTTACTAGCGGCCTACTACAATGAGCAGTTCTTC	CASGLLAAYYNEQFF
TRBV16	TRBJ2-7	.	.	TGTGCCAGCAGCCAGGGGAGAAGCTCCTACGAGCAGTACTTC	CASSQGRSSYEQYF
TRBV18	TRBJ2-7	TRBD2	.	TGTGCCAGCTCACCAACTAGCGTGACCTCCTACGAGCAGTACTTC	CASSPTSVTSYEQYF
TRBV6-6	TRBJ2-7	TRBD2	.	TGTGCCAGCAGCGGACTAGCGAGCTCCTACGAGCAGTACTTC	CASSGLASSYEQYF
TRBV11-3	TRBJ2-7	TRBD2	.	TGTGCCAGCAGCTTAGGGGGTAGCGGGGAAGCCTACGAGCAGTACTTC	CASSLGGSGEAYEQYF
TRBV2	TRBJ2-7	TRBD2	.	TGTGCCAGCAGCGGTGGGACTAGCGGGATCACCTACGAGCAGTACTTC	CASSGGTSGITYEQYF
TRBV7-9	TRBJ1-2	.	.	TGTGCCAGCAGCTTAGCCCCTGGCTATGGCTACACCTTC	CASSLAPGYGYTF
TRBV4-1	TRBJ2-2	.	once	TGCGCCAGCAGCCAAACAGACTCGGACACCGGGGAGCTGTTTTTT	CASSQTDSDTGELFF
TRBV2	TRBJ2-2	.	.	TGTGCCAGCAGAGGGAGAGCCGGGGAGCTGTTTTTT	CASRGRAGELFF
TRBV10-2	TRBJ2-1	.	.	TGCGCCAGCAGGGAGGTCAATGAGCAGTTCTTC	CASREVNEQFF
TRBV4-2	TRBJ2-1	.	once	TGTGCCAGCAGCCAAGAAGTTGCCCCGCCGTTCTTC	CASSQEVAPPFF
TRBV27	TRBJ2-1	.	.	TGTGCCAGCAGTACTAGCTCTACCTCCTACAATGAGCAGTTCTTC	CASSTSSTSYNEQFF